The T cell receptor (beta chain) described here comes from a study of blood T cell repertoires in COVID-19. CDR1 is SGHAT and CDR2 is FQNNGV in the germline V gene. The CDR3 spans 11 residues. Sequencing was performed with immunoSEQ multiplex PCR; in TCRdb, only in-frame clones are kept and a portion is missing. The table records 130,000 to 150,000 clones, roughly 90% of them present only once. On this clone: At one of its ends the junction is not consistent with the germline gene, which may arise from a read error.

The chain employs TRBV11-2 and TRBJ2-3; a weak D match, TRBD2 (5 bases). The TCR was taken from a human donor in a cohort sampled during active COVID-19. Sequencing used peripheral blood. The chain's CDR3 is CASSSLSVGEF. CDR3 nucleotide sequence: TGTGCCAGCAGCTCCCTTTCAGTCGGGGAATTT.